Detailed here is one T cell receptor (beta chain). Its specificity is not known. V shed 3 bases, J shed 6 bases, and the junction held 11 bases outside the gene matches. This CDR3 is built from 16 residues. The data originate from a study of T cells in Graves' hyperthyroidism and ophthalmopathy. Across the study: Peripheral blood specimens were obtained at initial diagnosis, prior to any treatment.

Amplification yielded TCR beta CDR3 regions, with RNA transcripts as the source. Primed by the HTBI set, a first-round RT-PCR was run on the TCR CDR3. TCRdb re-derived calls from the multiplex PCR reads in MiXCR, one entry per CDR3 protein. The repertoire holds roughly 710,000 distinct CDR3 sequences, with around a third as singletons. Study results and limitations: The majority of expanded thyroid clonotypes above 0.001 also appeared in blood. Onset of ophthalmopathy came a median around 6.5 months after the model predicted it.

The chain carries TRBV7-1 and TRBJ2-3; TRBD1 aligns across 8 bases. TRBV7-1 is designated an ORF whose function remains uncertain. The TCR originated in a woman aged 40-49 years with Graves' hyperthyroidism. Input material: blood. CDR3 in amino acids: CASSSPRVRQGDTQYF. The DNA for the CDR3 is TGTGCCAGCAGCTCCCCGAGGGTGAGACAGGGGGATACGCAGTATTTT.